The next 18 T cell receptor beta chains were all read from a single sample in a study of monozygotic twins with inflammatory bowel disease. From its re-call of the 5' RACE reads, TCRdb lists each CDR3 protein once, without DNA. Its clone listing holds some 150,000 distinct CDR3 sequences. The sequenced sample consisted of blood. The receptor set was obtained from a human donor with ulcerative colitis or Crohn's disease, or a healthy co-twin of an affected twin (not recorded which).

Here the CDR3 reads CASSVGRSGQTQYF. This chain uses TRBV9 with TRBJ2-5; the D call of TRBD2 rests on TCRdb alone, since no DNA is present to check it. This CDR3 is 14 amino acids long. Germline V gene sequence: CDR1 SGDLS, CDR2 YYNGEE.

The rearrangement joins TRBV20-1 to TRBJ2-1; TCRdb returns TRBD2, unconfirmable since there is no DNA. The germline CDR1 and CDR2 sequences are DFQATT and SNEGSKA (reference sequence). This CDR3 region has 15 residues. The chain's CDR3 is CSARRAGGIGNEKFF.

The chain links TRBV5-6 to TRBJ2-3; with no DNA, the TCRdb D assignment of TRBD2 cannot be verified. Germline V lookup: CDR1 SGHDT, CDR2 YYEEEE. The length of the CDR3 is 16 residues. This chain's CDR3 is CASSLGGTSGSDTQYF.

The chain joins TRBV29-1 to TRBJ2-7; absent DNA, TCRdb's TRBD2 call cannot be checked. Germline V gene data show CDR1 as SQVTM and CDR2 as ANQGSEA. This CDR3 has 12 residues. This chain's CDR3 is CSVVRGSGEQYF.

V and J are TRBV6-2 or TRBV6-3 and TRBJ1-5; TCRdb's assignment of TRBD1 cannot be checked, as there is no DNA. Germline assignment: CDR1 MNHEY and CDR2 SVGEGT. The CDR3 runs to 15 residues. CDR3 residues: CASRTGQGLNQPQHF.

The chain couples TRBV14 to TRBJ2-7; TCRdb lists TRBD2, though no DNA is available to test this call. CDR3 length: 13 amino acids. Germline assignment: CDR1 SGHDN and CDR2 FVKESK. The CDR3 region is CASSWTRAYEQYF.

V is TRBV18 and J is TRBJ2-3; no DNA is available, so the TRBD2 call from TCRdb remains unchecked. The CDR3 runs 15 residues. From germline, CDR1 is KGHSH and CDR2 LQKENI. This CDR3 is CASSPRAPRSDTQYF.

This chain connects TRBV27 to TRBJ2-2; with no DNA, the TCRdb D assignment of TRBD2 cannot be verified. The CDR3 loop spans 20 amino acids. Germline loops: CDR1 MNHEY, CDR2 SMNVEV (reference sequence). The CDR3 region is CASSFEGPRLAGANTGELFF.

CDR3 residues: CATSPGQGSYEQYF. This chain connects TRBV15 to TRBJ2-7; TCRdb lists TRBD1, though no DNA is available to test this call. The CDR3 sequence is 14 residues long. Germline V gene sequence: CDR1 LNHNV, CDR2 YYDKDF (reference sequence).

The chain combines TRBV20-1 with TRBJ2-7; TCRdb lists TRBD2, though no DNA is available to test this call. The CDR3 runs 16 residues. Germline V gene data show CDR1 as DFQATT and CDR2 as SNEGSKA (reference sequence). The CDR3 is CSSWGTFGESSYEQYF.

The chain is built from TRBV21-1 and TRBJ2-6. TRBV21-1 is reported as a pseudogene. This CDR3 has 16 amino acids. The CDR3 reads CASSKFGRSGANVLTF.

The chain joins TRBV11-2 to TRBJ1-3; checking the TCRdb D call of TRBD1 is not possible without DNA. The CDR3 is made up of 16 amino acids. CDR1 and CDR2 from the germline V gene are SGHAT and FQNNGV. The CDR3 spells CASSLGGGTPGNTIYF.

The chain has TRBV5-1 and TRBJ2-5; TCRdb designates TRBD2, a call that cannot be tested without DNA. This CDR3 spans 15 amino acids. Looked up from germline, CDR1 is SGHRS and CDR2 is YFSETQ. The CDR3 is CASSLYGTSKETQYF. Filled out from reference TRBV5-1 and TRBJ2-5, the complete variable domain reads KAGVTQTPRYLIKTRGQQVTLSCSPISGHRSVSWYQQTPGQGLQFLFEYFSETQRNKGNFPGRFSGRQFSNSRSEMNVSTLELGDSALYLCASSLYGTSKETQYFGPGTRLLVL.

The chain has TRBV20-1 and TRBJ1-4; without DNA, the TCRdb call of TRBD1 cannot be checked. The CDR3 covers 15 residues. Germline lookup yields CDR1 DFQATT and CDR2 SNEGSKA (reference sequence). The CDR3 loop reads CSARDPTGSGEKLFF.

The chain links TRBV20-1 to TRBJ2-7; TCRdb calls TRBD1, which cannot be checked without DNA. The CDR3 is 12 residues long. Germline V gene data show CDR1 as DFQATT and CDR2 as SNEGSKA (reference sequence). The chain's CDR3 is CSAPGAGDEQYF.

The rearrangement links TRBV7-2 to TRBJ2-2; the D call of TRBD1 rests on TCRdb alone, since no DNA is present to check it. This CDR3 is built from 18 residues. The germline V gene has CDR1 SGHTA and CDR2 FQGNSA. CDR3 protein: CASSLASTGYEGTGELFF.

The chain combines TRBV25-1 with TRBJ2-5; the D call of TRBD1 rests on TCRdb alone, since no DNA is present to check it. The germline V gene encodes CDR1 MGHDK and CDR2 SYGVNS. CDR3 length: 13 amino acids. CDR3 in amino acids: CASSARAWETQYF.

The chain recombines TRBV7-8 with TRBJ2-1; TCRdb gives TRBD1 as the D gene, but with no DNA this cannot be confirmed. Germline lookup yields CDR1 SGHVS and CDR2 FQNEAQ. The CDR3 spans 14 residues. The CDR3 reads CASSLADRGNEQFF.